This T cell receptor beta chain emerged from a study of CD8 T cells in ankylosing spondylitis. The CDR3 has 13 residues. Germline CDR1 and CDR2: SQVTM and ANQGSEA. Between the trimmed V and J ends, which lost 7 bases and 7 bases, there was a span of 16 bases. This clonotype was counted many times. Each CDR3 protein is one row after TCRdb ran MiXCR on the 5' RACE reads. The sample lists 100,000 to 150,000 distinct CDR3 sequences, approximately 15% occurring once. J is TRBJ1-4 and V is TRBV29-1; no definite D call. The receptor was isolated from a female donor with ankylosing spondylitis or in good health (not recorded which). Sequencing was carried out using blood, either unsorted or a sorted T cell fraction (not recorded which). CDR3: CSAQRGNAEKLFF. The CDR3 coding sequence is TGCAGCGCCCAGCGGGGTAACGCTGAAAAACTGTTTTTT.